The 30 T cell receptor beta chains given below trace back to one sample, sequenced in a study of beta chain features in type 1 diabetes. Study observations and caveats: Researchers report that Type 1 diabetes patients had moderately but significantly shorter TCRB CDR3s across all four CD4+ subsets.

All of the isolated RNA was reverse transcribed, so expressed TCRB transcripts were sequenced. Here immunoSEQ multiplex PCR was the method, and the copy in TCRdb shows in-frame clones only, minus some. The data hold hundreds of thousands of clones, with around an eighth observed a single time. Antigen specificity for these receptors is unknown. Sequencing input: naive CD4+ T cells from blood. The receptors come from a man aged 18 to 30 with type 1 diabetes.

The chain carries TRBV29-1 and TRBJ2-3; perhaps TRBD1 as D (6 bases). CDR1 SQVTM and CDR2 ANQGSEA come from the germline V gene. The CDR3 has 11 residues. V lost 4 bases and J lost 9, with 11 bases in between. As DNA, the CDR3 is TGCAGCGTTGGAGGAGACAGGACGCAGTATTTT. It translates to CSVGGDRTQYF.

The sample holds a few counts of this clone. V is TRBV10-3 and J is TRBJ1-1, with 7 bases identical to TRBD1. The CDR3 spans 13 residues. The germline V gene encodes CDR1 ENHRY and CDR2 SYGVKD. J was trimmed by 4 bases and V by 5 bases; bases with no gene match: 4. The CDR3 region is CAISTRGSTEAFF. The CDR3 coding sequence is TGTGCCATCAGTACCAGGGGGAGCACTGAAGCTTTCTTT.

This clone came up a few times. The chain employs TRBV6-5 and TRBJ1-5; possible D gene TRBD1, 5 bases. Trimming removed 10 bases from V and 2 bases from J, with 15 bases in between. This CDR3 region has 14 residues. Germline V gives CDR1 MNHEY, CDR2 SVGAGI. The CDR3 sequence is CATRRGGGNQPQHF. The DNA for the CDR3 is TGTGCCACCCGGCGGGGAGGGGGCAATCAGCCCCAGCATTTT.

This clone was found a few times. Additional DNA sequences in this sample encode the identical CDR3. This chain uses TRBV10-3 with TRBJ2-7; D perhaps matches TRBD2 (5 bases). V lost 6 bases and J lost 0, with 6 bases in between. The CDR3 has 12 residues. The germline CDR1 and CDR2 sequences are ENHRY and SYGVKD. In DNA, the CDR3 is TGTGCCATCAGGGGAGACTCCTACGAGCAGTACTTC. Translating it yields CAIRGDSYEQYF.

This clone appeared a few times. The J gene is TRBJ1-2, the V gene TRBV23-1; 9 positions match TRBD1. TRBV23-1 is known as an ORF, though its function is uncertain. This CDR3 has 15 amino acids. The junction had 6 bases not matched to a gene; V was cut back by 4 bases and J by 3 bases. This chain's CDR3 is CASSRRTGADYGYTF. Here the CDR3 DNA reads TGCGCCAGCAGTCGACGGACAGGGGCCGACTATGGCTACACCTTC.

This clone was recorded a few times. This chain links TRBV30 with TRBJ1-5, with D possibly matching TRBD1 (5 bases). CDR1 and CDR2 (germline): GTSNPN, SVGIG (reference sequence). V lost 1 base and J lost 2, with 9 bases in between. This CDR3 is 14 amino acids long. The CDR3 DNA reads TGTGCCTGGAGTGCGGGGGGTGGCAATCAGCCCCAGCATTTT. Amino acids: CAWSAGGGNQPQHF.

In DNA, the CDR3 is TGCAGCGTTGGTTCCCCACAGTTAAGCACAGATACGCAGTATTTT. Translated, it gives CSVGSPQLSTDTQYF. The rearrangement uses TRBV29-1 and TRBJ2-3; D is ambiguous. The CDR3 runs to 15 residues. Germline V gene lookup returns CDR1 SQVTM and CDR2 ANQGSEA. V dropped 4 bases and J dropped 0 bases, with 14 bases sitting between them.

This chain joins TRBV23-1 and TRBJ2-1; 9 positions match TRBD2. TRBV23-1 is reported as an ORF; its role is uncertain. The trim removed 3 bases at V and 10 bases at J, leaving 10 bases unmatched. CDR3 length: 15 amino acids. CDR3 protein: CASSHLRGLAREQFF. The CDR3 bases are TGCGCCAGCAGTCACCTTAGGGGACTAGCTCGGGAGCAGTTCTTC.

The chain is built from TRBV7-8 and TRBJ2-7; D perhaps matches TRBD2 (5 bases). Germline CDR1 reads SGHVS; CDR2 reads FQNEAQ. V was pared by 4 bases and J by 3 bases, with 10 bases between. The CDR3 consists of 13 residues. CDR3 in amino acids: CASSSTRDYEQYF. The CDR3 nucleotides read TGTGCCAGCAGCTCCACGAGGGACTACGAGCAGTACTTC.

The chain carries TRBV4-1 and TRBJ2-3; 8 bases are a match to TRBD2. Germline trimming cut 1 base from V and 4 bases from J; bases unmatched to any gene: 7. The CDR3 totals 16 residues. CDR1 and CDR2 from the germline V gene are MGHRA and YSYEKL. CDR3 bases: TGCGCCAGCAGCCAAGGTCGGGGGGGTGAGGCAGATACGCAGTATTTT. Protein: CASSQGRGGEADTQYF.

V gene TRBV29-1 combines with J gene TRBJ2-7; no reliable D call. Germline V gene sequence: CDR1 SQVTM, CDR2 ANQGSEA. CDR3 length: 12 amino acids. The V and J ends lost 8 bases and 0 bases respectively, with 11 bases between them. The CDR3 nucleotides are TGCAGCACCTTGACACCCTCCTACGAGCAGTACTTC. Protein sequence: CSTLTPSYEQYF.

The rearrangement uses TRBV2 and TRBJ2-1; TRBD1 might be the D (7 bases). Germline lookup yields CDR1 SNHLY and CDR2 FYNNEI. This CDR3 is built from 14 residues. With 4 bases removed from V and 6 bases from J, the gap between germline ends came to 13 bases. Written as DNA, the CDR3 is TGTGCCAGCAGTGGTAACAGGGGAGGCAATGAGCAGTTCTTC. It codes for CASSGNRGGNEQFF.

The chain carries TRBV27 and TRBJ1-4; D possibly corresponds to TRBD1 (5 bases). CDR3 length equals 15 residues. The V gene's germline CDR1 is MNHEY and CDR2 SMNVEV (reference sequence). V was shortened by 5 bases and J by 3 bases, with 13 bases between the two germline ends. The CDR3 spells CASSKEGMANEKLFF. The CDR3 bases are TGTGCCAGCAGTAAGGAGGGGATGGCTAATGAAAAACTGTTTTTT. The variable domain in full, with the rest retrieved from reference TRBV27 and TRBJ1-4, is EAQVTQNPRYLITVTGKKLTVTCSQNMNHEYMSWYRQDPGLGLRQIYYSMNVEVTDKGDVPEGYKVSRKEKRNFPLILESPSPNQTSLYFCASSKEGMANEKLFFGSGTQLSVL.

Concerning this clone: The identical CDR3 is also encoded by other nucleotide sequences in the sample. The chain has TRBV2 and TRBJ1-1; D not resolved. V lost 4 bases and J lost 2, with 8 bases in between. This CDR3 comprises 13 residues. Germline V gene data show CDR1 as SNHLY and CDR2 as FYNNEI. CDR3 in amino acids: CASSGQENTEAFF. In nucleotides, the CDR3 is TGTGCCAGCAGTGGACAAGAAAACACTGAAGCTTTCTTT.

The V and J genes are TRBV7-9 and TRBJ1-1; 7 nucleotides align to TRBD1. The V segment lost 5 bases and the J segment 5 bases; nucleotides outside the gene matches: 5. Germline V gene sequence: CDR1 SEHNR, CDR2 FQNEAQ (reference sequence). The CDR3 runs to 13 residues. The CDR3 reads CASSATGDTEAFF. The CDR3 nucleotides are TGTGCCAGCAGCGCAACAGGGGATACTGAAGCTTTCTTT.

V usage is TRBV9 and J usage is TRBJ1-6; TRBD1 is a possible D gene (6 bases). Trimming cost V 6 bases and J 12 bases, with 19 bases left between them. Germline V gives CDR1 SGDLS, CDR2 YYNGEE. This CDR3 comprises 14 residues. The CDR3 loop reads CASTKATGGEPLHF. Here the CDR3 DNA reads TGTGCCAGCACCAAAGCGACAGGCGGCGAACCCCTCCACTTT.

This clone was counted only a few times. The V and J genes are TRBV7-9 and TRBJ2-1; 8 bases are a match to TRBD1. J gave up 3 bases and V 4 bases, and 14 bases lay outside the gene matches. This CDR3 spans 18 amino acids. The germline V gene has CDR1 SEHNR and CDR2 FQNEAQ (reference sequence). The CDR3 DNA is TGTGCCAGCAGCTCCAGGGGGCTCAAACGTGCCCTCTACAATGAGCAGTTCTTC. It encodes CASSSRGLKRALYNEQFF.

This sequence joins TRBV28 and TRBJ2-2; the D call may be TRBD1 or TRBD2 (5 bases each). CDR1 is MDHEN, CDR2 SYDVKM, per germline. The CDR3 totals 18 residues. V lost 7 bases and J lost 0, with 21 bases in between. The CDR3 DNA reads TGTGCCAGCACACCTTTCGGGGCTGCCCCCGCGAACACCGGGGAGCTGTTTTTT. Protein: CASTPFGAAPANTGELFF.

About this clone: The sample contains more than one DNA sequence encoding this CDR3. The V and J genes are TRBV28 and TRBJ2-7; D remains unclear. CDR3 size: 11 residues. V dropped 5 bases and J dropped 7 bases, with 9 bases sitting between them. Germline V CDR1 and CDR2: MDHEN, SYDVKM. CDR3 protein: CASSPWGEQYF. As DNA, the CDR3 is TGTGCCAGCAGTCCCTGGGGAGAGCAGTACTTC. The full variable domain, completed using reference TRBV28 and TRBJ2-7, is DVKVTQSSRYLVKRTGEKVFLECVQDMDHENMFWYRQDPGLGLRLIYFSYDVKMKEKGDIPEGYSVSREKKERFSLILESASTNQTSMYLCASSPWGEQYFGPGTRLTVT.

This clone appeared a few times. The chain employs TRBV7-9 and TRBJ2-3; D is unclear. Trimming cost V 5 bases and J 13 bases, with 10 bases left between them. Germline V gives CDR1 SEHNR, CDR2 FQNEAQ (reference sequence). The CDR3 contains 10 residues. The CDR3 reads CASSADLEYF. CDR3 coding DNA: TGTGCCAGCAGCGCTGACCTAGAGTATTTT.

This chain joins TRBV6-5 and TRBJ2-7, with 8 bases matching TRBD1. Trimming cost V 2 bases and J 1 base; bases outside gene matches: 4. Germline assignment: CDR1 MNHEY and CDR2 SVGAGI. The CDR3 spans 15 residues. The CDR3 DNA reads as TGTGCCAGCAGTTACAGTACAGGGGGGTCCTACGAGCAGTACTTC. Protein sequence: CASSYSTGGSYEQYF.

This clone was observed a single time. The CDR3 is CASSFGQASTEAFF. The CDR3 DNA is TGTGCCAGCAGCTTTGGACAGGCGAGCACTGAAGCTTTCTTT. This chain connects TRBV5-4 to TRBJ1-1; 7 positions agree with TRBD1. The CDR3 is 14 residues long. Trimming took 2 bases from V and 4 from J; bases not matched to a gene: 5. From germline, CDR1 is SGHNT and CDR2 YYREEE (reference sequence).

The chain employs TRBV18 and TRBJ1-2; TRBD1 is a possible D gene (5 bases). The CDR3 sequence is 14 residues long. The germline V gene encodes CDR1 KGHSH and CDR2 LQKENI. V lost 3 bases to trimming and J lost 3 bases, with 11 bases between them. The CDR3 region has the DNA TGTGCCAGCTCACCTTCGGGACGGTACTATGGCTACACCTTC. It translates to CASSPSGRYYGYTF.

This clone appeared a few times. The gene calls are TRBV19 and TRBJ1-5; no definite D call. Between the trimmed V and J ends, which lost 6 bases and 0 bases, there was a span of 3 bases. CDR1 is LNHDA and CDR2 is SQIVND in the germline V gene (reference sequence). This CDR3 contains 12 residues. CDR3 DNA: TGTGCCAGTAGGTTTAGCAATCAGCCCCAGCATTTT. Encoded protein: CASRFSNQPQHF.

The chain combines TRBV2 with TRBJ2-1, with 8 bases fitting TRBD2. Unmatched junction bases numbered 15, after V lost 8 bases and J lost 9 bases. Germline lookup yields CDR1 SNHLY and CDR2 FYNNEI. CDR3 size: 15 residues. The CDR3 here is CASLEWKRGKGEQFF. The DNA of the CDR3 is TGTGCCAGCTTGGAGTGGAAGCGGGGGAAAGGTGAGCAGTTCTTC.

This clone was picked up a small number of times. The V call is TRBV5-1, the J call TRBJ2-5; D is possibly TRBD1 or TRBD2 (6 bases each). CDR3 length equals 14 residues. Between the trimmed V and J ends, which lost 0 bases and 5 bases, there was a span of 11 bases. Germline CDR1 SGHRS, CDR2 YFSETQ. In DNA form, the CDR3 reads TGCGCCAGCAGCTTGGCCAGGGGAGGTGAGACCCAGTACTTC. Translating it yields CASSLARGGETQYF.

This clone was counted between two and nine times. This sample also contains other DNA sequences that code for the same CDR3. The chain uses TRBV19 and TRBJ2-5; possible D gene TRBD1, 6 bases. The germline V gene has CDR1 LNHDA and CDR2 SQIVND (reference sequence). The CDR3 extends over 13 amino acids. V lost 9 bases and J lost 1, with 12 bases in between. The CDR3 loop reads CASRGTPQETQYF. In DNA form, the CDR3 reads TGTGCCAGCAGAGGGACACCCCAAGAGACCCAGTACTTC. Full variable domain (outside the CDR3, taken from reference TRBV19 and TRBJ2-5): DGGITQSPKYLFRKEGQNVTLSCEQNLNHDAMYWYRQDPGQGLRLIYYSQIVNDFQKGDIAEGYSVSREKKESFPLTVTSAQKNPTAFYLCASRGTPQETQYFGPGTRLLVL.

There are a few counts of this clone. In the same sample, other DNA sequences code for this CDR3. CDR3 coding DNA: TGCGCCAGCAGCTTGGGATCGGAGACCCAGTACTTC. It translates to CASSLGSETQYF. The rearrangement links TRBV5-1 to TRBJ2-5; the D is unclear. Germline lookup yields CDR1 SGHRS and CDR2 YFSETQ. Trimming stripped 0 bases from V and 5 bases from J, with 5 bases between. The CDR3 has 12 amino acids.

The chain has TRBV9 and TRBJ2-1; 11 nucleotides line up with TRBD2. J was trimmed by 2 bases and V by 4 bases; bases with no gene match: 2. This CDR3 region has 15 residues. CDR1 is SGDLS, CDR2 YYNGEE, per germline. CDR3 loop: CASSPGLAAYNEQFF. The DNA for the CDR3 is TGTGCCAGCAGCCCGGGACTAGCGGCCTACAATGAGCAGTTCTTC.

The V and J genes are TRBV5-6 and TRBJ2-3; tentatively, D is TRBD2 (5 bases). The CDR3 contains 14 residues. Germline assignment: CDR1 SGHDT and CDR2 YYEEEE. V dropped 2 bases and J dropped 1 base, with 8 bases sitting between them. CDR3 region: CASSFRDGTDTQYF. DNA of the CDR3: TGTGCCAGCAGCTTCCGGGATGGCACAGATACGCAGTATTTT.